The 5 T cell receptor beta chains presented below share a single source sample, sequenced in a study of T-cell memory formation after mild COVID-19. TCRdb re-called the 5' RACE reads through MiXCR, storing one row per CDR3 protein. The profile shows about 140,000 distinct CDR3 sequences, about 14% of them singletons. The sequenced sample was PBMCs or a T cell subset sorted from them (not recorded which). These receptors were obtained from an adult woman who had mild COVID-19 (a few samples of this study predate the infection). Cell type and time point are not known.

The V call is TRBV6-5, the J call TRBJ1-2; 8 bases align to TRBD1. The J segment lost 3 bases and the V segment lost 5 bases, leaving 8 bases of the junction unmatched. CDR1 and CDR2 from the germline V gene are MNHEY and SVGAGI. The CDR3 extends over 15 amino acids. The CDR3, as DNA: TGTGCCAGCAGTACTATGGGACAGGATTACTATGGCTACACCTTC. Amino acids: CASSTMGQDYYGYTF.

Comments on this clonotype: A junction end diverges from the germline sequence, so it may reflect a read error. This sequence joins TRBV6-5 and TRBJ1-4; D is undetermined. The CDR3 contains 13 residues. Germline assignment: CDR1 MNHEY and CDR2 SVGAGI. The CDR3 loop is CASSQRVEEKLFF. Written as DNA, the CDR3 is TGTGCCAGCAGTCAACGGGTTGAGGAAAAACTGTTTTTC.

The CDR3 is CASSMKYTGELFF. The CDR3 DNA follows: TGTGCCAGCAGTATGAAATACACCGGGGAGCTGTTTTTT. The gene calls are TRBV12-3 or TRBV12-4 and TRBJ2-2; D is uncertain. Trimming removed 5 bases from V and 3 bases from J, with 7 bases in between. This CDR3 is 13 amino acids long.

The chain couples TRBV10-2 to TRBJ2-2; a possible D gene is TRBD2 (6 bases). The length of the CDR3 is 15 residues. Germline V gene lookup returns CDR1 WSHSY and CDR2 SAAADI. V lost 3 bases and J 0 bases, leaving 8 bases between the germline ends. The CDR3 is CASSDRDSNTGELFF. The CDR3 DNA follows: TGCGCCAGCAGTGACAGGGACTCGAACACCGGGGAGCTGTTTTTT.

There are a few counts of this clonotype. J is TRBJ1-2 and V is TRBV5-4, with 9 bases aligning to TRBD1. Germline V gives CDR1 SGHNT, CDR2 YYREEE (reference sequence). CDR3 length: 14 residues. J lost 6 bases, V lost 2 bases, and 5 bases had no gene match. The CDR3 loop is CASSFSGTGNGYTF. CDR3 nucleotide sequence: TGTGCCAGCAGCTTCTCCGGGACAGGGAATGGCTACACCTTC.